This T cell receptor (delta chain) comes out of a study of gamma-delta T cells after stem cell transplantation. Germline CDR1 reads GEAIGNYY; CDR2 reads EKD. The J segment lost 4 bases and the V segment lost 2 bases, leaving 9 bases of the junction unmatched. The CDR3 is made up of 17 amino acids. This clone was detected only a few times. TCRdb reprocessed the RT-PCR reads using CATT. The table lists 1,200 or so delta-chain clones, approximately 3.6% of them singletons, with approximately 30% in the top ten. This sequence was found in a human donor. It is not recorded whose cells these are; they may come from a transplant donor. The sequenced material came from gamma-delta T cells. The rearrangement uses TRDV2 and TRDJ1; TRDD3 aligns across 13 bases. This chain's CDR3 is CACDNILGDTGGDKLIF. The DNA for the CDR3 is TGTGCCTGTGACAATATACTGGGGGATACGGGCGGCGATAAACTCATCTTT.